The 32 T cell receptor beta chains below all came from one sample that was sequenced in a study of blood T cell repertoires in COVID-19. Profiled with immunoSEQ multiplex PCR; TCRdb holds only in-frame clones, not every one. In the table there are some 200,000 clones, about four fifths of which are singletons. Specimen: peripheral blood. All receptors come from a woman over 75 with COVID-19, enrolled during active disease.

The CDR3 DNA reads TGCGCCAGCAGCTTGGGGCAAATCTCCTACAATGAGCAGTTCTTC. Protein product: CASSLGQISYNEQFF. The chain employs TRBV5-1 and TRBJ2-1; D is undetermined. Trimming cost V 0 bases and J 0 bases, with 7 bases left between them. The germline V gene encodes CDR1 SGHRS and CDR2 YFSETQ. The CDR3 has 15 residues.

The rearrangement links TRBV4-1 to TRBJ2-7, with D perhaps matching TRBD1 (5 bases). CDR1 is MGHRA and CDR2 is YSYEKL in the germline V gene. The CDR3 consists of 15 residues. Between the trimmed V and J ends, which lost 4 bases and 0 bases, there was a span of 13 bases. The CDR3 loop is CASSRSADNSYEQYF. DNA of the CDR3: TGCGCCAGCAGCCGTTCCGCGGACAACTCCTACGAGCAGTACTTC.

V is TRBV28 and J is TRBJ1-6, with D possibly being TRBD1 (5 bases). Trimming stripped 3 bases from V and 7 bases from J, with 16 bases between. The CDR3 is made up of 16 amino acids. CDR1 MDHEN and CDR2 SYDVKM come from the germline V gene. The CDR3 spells CASSLGQGGVNSPLHF. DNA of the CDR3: TGTGCCAGCAGTTTGGGGCAGGGTGGGGTAAATTCACCCCTCCACTTT.

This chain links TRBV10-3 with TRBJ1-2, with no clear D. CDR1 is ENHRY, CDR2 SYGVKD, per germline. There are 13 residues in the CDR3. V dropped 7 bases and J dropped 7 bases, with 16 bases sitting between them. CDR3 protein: CAINPDTLGGYTF. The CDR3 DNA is TGTGCCATCAACCCCGACACCTTGGGTGGCTACACCTTC.

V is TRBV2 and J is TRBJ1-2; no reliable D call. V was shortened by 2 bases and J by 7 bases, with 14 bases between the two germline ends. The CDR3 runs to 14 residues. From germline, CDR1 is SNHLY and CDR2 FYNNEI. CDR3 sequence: CASSESSPGSGYTF. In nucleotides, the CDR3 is TGTGCCAGCAGTGAATCCAGTCCAGGATCTGGCTACACCTTC.

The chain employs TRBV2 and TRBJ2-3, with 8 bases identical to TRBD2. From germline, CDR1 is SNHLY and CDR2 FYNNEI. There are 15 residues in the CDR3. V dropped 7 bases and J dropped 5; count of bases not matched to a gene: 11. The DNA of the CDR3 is TGTGCCAGCACGTCTAGCGGGTTGGAGGGAGATACGCAGTATTTT. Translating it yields CASTSSGLEGDTQYF.

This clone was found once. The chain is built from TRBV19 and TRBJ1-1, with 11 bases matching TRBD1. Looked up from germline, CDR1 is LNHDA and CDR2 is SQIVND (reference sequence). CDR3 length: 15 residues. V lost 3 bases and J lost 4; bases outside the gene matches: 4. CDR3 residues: CASSIWGTGGTEAFF. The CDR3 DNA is TGTGCCAGTAGTATTTGGGGGACAGGGGGCACTGAAGCTTTCTTT.

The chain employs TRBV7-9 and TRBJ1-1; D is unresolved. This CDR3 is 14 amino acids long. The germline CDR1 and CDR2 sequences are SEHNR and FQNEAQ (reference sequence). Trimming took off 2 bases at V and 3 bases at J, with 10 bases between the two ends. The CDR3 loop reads CASSLMAGDTEAFF. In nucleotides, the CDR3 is TGTGCCAGCAGCTTAATGGCAGGCGACACTGAAGCTTTCTTT.

The CDR3 DNA reads as TGTGCCAGCAGCACCGGGACAGCCTCCTACGAGCAGTACTTC. Its translation: CASSTGTASYEQYF. V and J are TRBV6-5 and TRBJ2-7; 7 bases fit TRBD1. Per the germline V gene, CDR1 is MNHEY and CDR2 is SVGAGI. With 6 bases clipped from V and 0 bases from J, the junction kept 5 bases outside the gene matches. There are 14 residues in the CDR3.

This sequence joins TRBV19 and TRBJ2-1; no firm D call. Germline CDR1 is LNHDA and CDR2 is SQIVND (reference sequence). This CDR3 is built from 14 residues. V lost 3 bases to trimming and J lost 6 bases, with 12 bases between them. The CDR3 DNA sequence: TGTGCCAGTAGTATTCCCCTCTACCGCAATGAGCAGTTCTTC. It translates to CASSIPLYRNEQFF.

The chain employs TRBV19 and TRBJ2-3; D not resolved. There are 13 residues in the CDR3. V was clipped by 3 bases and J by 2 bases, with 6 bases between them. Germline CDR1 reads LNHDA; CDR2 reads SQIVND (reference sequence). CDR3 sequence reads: CASSILVTDTQYF. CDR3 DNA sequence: TGTGCCAGTAGTATTTTAGTCACAGATACGCAGTATTTT.

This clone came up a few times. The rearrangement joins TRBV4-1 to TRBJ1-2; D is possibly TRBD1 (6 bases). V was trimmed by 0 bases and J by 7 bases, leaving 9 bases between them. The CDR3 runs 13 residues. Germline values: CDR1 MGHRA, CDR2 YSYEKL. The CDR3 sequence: CASSQDTGFGYTF. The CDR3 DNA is TGCGCCAGCAGCCAAGATACAGGGTTTGGCTACACCTTC.

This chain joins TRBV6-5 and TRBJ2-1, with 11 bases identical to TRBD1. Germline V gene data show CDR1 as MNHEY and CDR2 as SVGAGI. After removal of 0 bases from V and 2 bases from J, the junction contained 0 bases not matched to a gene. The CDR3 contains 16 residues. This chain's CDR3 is CASSYSGQGAYNEQFF. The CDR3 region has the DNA TGTGCCAGCAGTTACTCGGGACAGGGGGCCTACAATGAGCAGTTCTTC.

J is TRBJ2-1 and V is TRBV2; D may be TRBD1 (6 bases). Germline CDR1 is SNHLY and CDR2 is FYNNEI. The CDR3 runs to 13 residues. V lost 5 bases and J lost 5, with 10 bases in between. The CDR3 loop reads CASSLDSNNEQFF. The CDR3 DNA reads TGTGCCAGCAGTCTGGACAGCAACAATGAGCAGTTCTTC.

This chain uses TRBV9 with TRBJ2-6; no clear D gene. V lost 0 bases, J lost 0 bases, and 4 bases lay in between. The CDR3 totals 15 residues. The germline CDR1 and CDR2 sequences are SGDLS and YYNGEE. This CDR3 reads CASSVDGSGANVLTF. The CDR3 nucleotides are TGTGCCAGCAGCGTAGACGGCTCTGGGGCCAACGTCCTGACTTTC.

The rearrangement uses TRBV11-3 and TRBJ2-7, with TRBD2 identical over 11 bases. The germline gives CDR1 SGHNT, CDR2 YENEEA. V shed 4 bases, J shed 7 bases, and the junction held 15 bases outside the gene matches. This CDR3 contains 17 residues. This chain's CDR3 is CASSSQRLAGRAEEQYF. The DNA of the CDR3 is TGTGCCAGCAGCTCACAACGACTAGCGGGACGGGCAGAGGAGCAGTACTTC.

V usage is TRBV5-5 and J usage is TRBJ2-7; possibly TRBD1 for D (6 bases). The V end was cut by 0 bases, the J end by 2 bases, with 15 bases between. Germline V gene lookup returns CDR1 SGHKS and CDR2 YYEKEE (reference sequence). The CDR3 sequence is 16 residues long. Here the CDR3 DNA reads TGTGCCAGCAGCTTGGCGCTTGGGGCAGGGGCCTACGAGCAGTACTTC. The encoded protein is CASSLALGAGAYEQYF.

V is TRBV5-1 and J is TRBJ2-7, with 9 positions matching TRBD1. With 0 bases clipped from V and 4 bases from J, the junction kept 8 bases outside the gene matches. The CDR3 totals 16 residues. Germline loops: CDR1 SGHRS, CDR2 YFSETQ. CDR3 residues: CASSLVGRTGAYEQYF. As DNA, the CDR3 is TGCGCCAGCAGCTTGGTTGGCCGGACAGGGGCATACGAGCAGTACTTC. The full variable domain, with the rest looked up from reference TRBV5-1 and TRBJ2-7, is KAGVTQTPRYLIKTRGQQVTLSCSPISGHRSVSWYQQTPGQGLQFLFEYFSETQRNKGNFPGRFSGRQFSNSRSEMNVSTLELGDSALYLCASSLVGRTGAYEQYFGPGTRLTVT.

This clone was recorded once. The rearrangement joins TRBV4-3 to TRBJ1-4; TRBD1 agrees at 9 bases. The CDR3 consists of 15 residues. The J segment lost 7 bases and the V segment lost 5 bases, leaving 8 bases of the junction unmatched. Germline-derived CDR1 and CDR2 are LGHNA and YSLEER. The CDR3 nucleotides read TGCGCCAGCAGCTACAACAGGGGGCAGGGTGAAAAACTGTTTTTT. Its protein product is CASSYNRGQGEKLFF.

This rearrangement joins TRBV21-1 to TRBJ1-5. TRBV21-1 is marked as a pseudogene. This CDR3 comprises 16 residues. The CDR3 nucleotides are TGTGCCAGCAGCAAAGTCCTGCGGAGGAGCAATCAGCCCCAGCATTTT. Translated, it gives CASSKVLRRSNQPQHF.

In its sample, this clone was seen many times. The DNA for the CDR3 is TGTGCCAGCAGCGTAGGTCCTAGCGGGAGGGCCACATCCGTAGACACCGGGGAGCTGTTTTTT. Translation gives CASSVGPSGRATSVDTGELFF. The J gene is TRBJ2-2, the V gene TRBV9; 12 positions agree with TRBD2. The CDR3 spans 21 residues. Germline loops: CDR1 SGDLS, CDR2 YYNGEE. The trim removed 0 bases at V and 3 bases at J, leaving 15 bases unmatched.

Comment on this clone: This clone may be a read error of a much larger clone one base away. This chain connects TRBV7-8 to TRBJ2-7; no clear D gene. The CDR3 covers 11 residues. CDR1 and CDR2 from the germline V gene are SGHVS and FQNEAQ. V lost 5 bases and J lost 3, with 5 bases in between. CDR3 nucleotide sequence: TGTGCCAGCAGCCCCAGCTACGAGCAGTACTTC. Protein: CASSPSYEQYF.

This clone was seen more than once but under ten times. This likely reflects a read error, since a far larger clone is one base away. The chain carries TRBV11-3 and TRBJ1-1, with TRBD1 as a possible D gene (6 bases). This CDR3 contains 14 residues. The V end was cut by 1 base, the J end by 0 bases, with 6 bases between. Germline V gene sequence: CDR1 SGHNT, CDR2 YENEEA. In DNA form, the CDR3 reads TGTGCCAGCAGCTTAGGGACAGTGAACACTGAAGCTTTCTTT. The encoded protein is CASSLGTVNTEAFF.

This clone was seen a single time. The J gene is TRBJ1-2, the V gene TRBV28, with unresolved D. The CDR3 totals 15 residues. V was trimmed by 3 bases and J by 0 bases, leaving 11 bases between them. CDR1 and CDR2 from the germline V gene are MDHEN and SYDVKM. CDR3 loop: CASSFGGQANYGYTF. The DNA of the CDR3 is TGTGCCAGCAGTTTCGGCGGGCAGGCTAACTATGGCTACACCTTC.

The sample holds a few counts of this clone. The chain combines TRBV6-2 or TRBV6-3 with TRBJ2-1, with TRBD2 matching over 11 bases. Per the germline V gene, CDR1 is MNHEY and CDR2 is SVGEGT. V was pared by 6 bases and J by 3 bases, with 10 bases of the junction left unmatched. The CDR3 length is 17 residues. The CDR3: CASSPLLAGVHYNEQFF. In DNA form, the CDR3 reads TGTGCCAGCAGCCCCTTACTAGCGGGGGTTCACTACAATGAGCAGTTCTTC.

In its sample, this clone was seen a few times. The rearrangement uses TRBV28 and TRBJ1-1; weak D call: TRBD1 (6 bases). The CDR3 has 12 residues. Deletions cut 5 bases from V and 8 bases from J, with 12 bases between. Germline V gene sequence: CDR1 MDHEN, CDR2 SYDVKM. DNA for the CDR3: TGTGCCAGCAGTCAACAGGGTTCGGAAGCTTTCTTT. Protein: CASSQQGSEAFF.

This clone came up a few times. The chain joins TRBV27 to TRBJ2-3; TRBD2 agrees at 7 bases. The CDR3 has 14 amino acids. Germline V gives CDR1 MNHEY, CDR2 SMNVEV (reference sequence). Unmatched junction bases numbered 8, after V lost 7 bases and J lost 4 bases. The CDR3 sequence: CASKFLAAPDTQYF. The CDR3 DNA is TGTGCCAGCAAGTTCCTAGCGGCCCCAGATACGCAGTATTTT.

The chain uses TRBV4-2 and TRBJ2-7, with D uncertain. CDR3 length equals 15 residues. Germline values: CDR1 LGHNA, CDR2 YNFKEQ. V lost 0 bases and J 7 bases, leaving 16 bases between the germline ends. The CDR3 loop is CASSQEVGVLREQYF. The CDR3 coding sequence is TGTGCCAGCAGCCAAGAGGTCGGAGTCCTACGAGAGCAGTACTTC.

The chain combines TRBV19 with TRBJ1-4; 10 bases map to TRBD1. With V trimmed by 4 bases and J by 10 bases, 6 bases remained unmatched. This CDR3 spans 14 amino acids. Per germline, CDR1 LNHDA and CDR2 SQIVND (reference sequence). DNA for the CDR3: TGTGCCAGTAGTAGGACAGGGGGATCTCGAAAACTGTTTTTT. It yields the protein CASSRTGGSRKLFF.

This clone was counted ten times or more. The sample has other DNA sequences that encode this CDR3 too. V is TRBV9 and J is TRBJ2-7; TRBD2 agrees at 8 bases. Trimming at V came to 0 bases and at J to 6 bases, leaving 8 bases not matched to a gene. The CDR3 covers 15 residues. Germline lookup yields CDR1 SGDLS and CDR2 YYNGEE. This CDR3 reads CASSVGRAGGGEQYF. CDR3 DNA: TGTGCCAGCAGCGTAGGGCGGGCGGGGGGCGGCGAGCAGTACTTC.

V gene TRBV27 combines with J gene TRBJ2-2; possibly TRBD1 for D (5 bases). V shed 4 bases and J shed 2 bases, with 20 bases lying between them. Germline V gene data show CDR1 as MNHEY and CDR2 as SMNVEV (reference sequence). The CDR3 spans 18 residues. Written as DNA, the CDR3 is TGTGCCAGCAGTTCAAGACAGCGCCAACCCTATAACACCGGGGAGCTGTTTTTT. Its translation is CASSSRQRQPYNTGELFF.

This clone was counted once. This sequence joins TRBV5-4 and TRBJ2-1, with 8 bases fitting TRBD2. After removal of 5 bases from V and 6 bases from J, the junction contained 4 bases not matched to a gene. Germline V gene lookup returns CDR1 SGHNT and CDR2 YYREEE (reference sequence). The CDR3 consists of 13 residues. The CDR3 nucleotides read TGTGCCAGCAGACTTCGGGGGGGCAATGAGCAGTTCTTC. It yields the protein CASRLRGGNEQFF.